These T cell receptor beta chains were read from a single sample in a study of identical twins. TCRdb ran MiXCR on the 5' RACE reads and lists one entry per CDR3 protein. The data show 200,000 to 250,000 distinct CDR3 sequences, 6.5% seen once. These data were likewise used in another study, on T cells expressing NK-cell markers.

Sequenced: CD8+ T cells sorted from blood. The receptors shown here come from a young woman in good health. Each CDR3 is given without its conserved first and last residue. D genes are given only for firm matches. Some rows have no size entry. The others give once, few or many, or a class for an expanded clone.

TRBJ2-2,TRBV7-9,-,-,ASSSPSAALNTGELF
TRBJ2-7,TRBV3-1,-,-,ASSQVGGASYEQY
TRBJ2-2,TRBV7-9,-,-,ASTGTSTGELF
TRBJ2-7,TRBV6-1,-,TRBD2,ASSEGEGGVEQY
TRBJ1-1,TRBV9,many,-,ASSPRGLTEAF
TRBJ1-2,TRBV7-6,many,-,ASSATARGDYGYT
TRBJ1-1,TRBV20-1,-,-,SARASSWVEAF
TRBJ2-1,TRBV6-1,-,TRBD2,ASRGGWGKTYNEQF
TRBJ2-7,TRBV11-2,few,TRBD2,ASRTGGYEQY
TRBJ2-2,TRBV9,few,TRBD2,ASKEREGHTGELF
TRBJ2-1,TRBV5-1,many,-,ASSLAFRDTHPNNEQF
TRBJ2-7,TRBV9,few,-,ASSPPNGAAYEQY
TRBJ1-3,TRBV7-8,many,-,ASSLKGHPRSRSGNTIY
TRBJ2-1,TRBV10-2,-,-,ASRTTEQF
TRBJ2-7,TRBV19,few,-,ASGVHTEQY
TRBJ2-2,TRBV4-3,many,-,ASSPWRDRVTGELF